This T cell receptor (beta chain) was found in a study of blood T cell repertoires in COVID-19. The method was immunoSEQ multiplex PCR; TCRdb's version includes in-frame clones alone and lacks a portion of them. The repertoire holds about 98,000 clones, 81% seen once, with approximately 11% in the top ten. The trim removed 6 bases at V and 3 bases at J, leaving 3 bases unmatched. The germline gives CDR1 SNHLY, CDR2 FYNNEI. This CDR3 comprises 13 residues. This clone was counted once. The chain couples TRBV2 to TRBJ2-3, with 7 bases that match TRBD2. This sequence originates from a woman aged 80 or over with acute or convalescent COVID-19. Sequences were obtained from peripheral blood. The CDR3 protein is CASRRGLTDTQYF. CDR3 coding DNA: TGTGCCAGCAGGAGGGGACTAACAGATACGCAGTATTTT.